This is a list of T cell receptor beta chains from one sample in a study of blood T cells in healthy people across ages. TCRdb called the 5' RACE reads again in MiXCR, with one record for every CDR3 protein. The table has about 780,000 distinct CDR3 sequences, about half seen once. The sequenced sample was blood. These receptors were taken from a man older than 75 in good health. CDR3s include the opening cysteine and the closing phenylalanine or tryptophan. D genes are given only for firm matches. The size entry is marked missing in some rows and otherwise reads once, few, many or a size class.

v_gene,abundance,d_gene,j_gene,CDR3aa,CDR3nt
TRBV9,many,-,TRBJ2-7,CASSVESGGPYEQYF,TGTGCCAGCAGCGTAGAGTCAGGCGGCCCCTACGAGCAGTACTTC
TRBV10-3,many,-,TRBJ2-7,CAISDNRDYEQYF,TGTGCCATCAGTGACAACAGGGACTACGAGCAGTACTTC
TRBV2,-,TRBD2,TRBJ2-1,CASSNEPGTSGSTQNEQFF,TGTGCCAGCAGCAACGAACCCGGGACTAGCGGGAGTACCCAAAATGAGCAGTTCTTC
TRBV30,-,TRBD1,TRBJ2-6,CAWSPGQGSGANVLTF,TGTGCCTGGAGTCCGGGACAGGGATCTGGGGCCAACGTCCTGACTTTC
TRBV12-3/TRBV12-4,few,TRBD2,TRBJ2-1,CASSGLAGTHEQFF,TGTGCCAGCTCCGGGCTAGCGGGTACCCATGAGCAGTTCTTC
TRBV6-2/TRBV6-3,few,TRBD2,TRBJ2-5,CASKLAGETQYF,TGTGCCAGCAAGCTAGCGGGAGAGACCCAGTACTTC
TRBV5-1,-,TRBD2,TRBJ2-3,CASSSSTSGSHVNTQYF,TGCGCCAGCAGCTCCTCGACTAGCGGGAGCCACGTGAATACGCAGTATTTT
TRBV28,-,TRBD2,TRBJ2-7,CASSFSSGRFDEQYF,TGTGCCAGCAGTTTTTCCAGCGGGAGATTTGATGAGCAGTACTTC
TRBV7-2,many,TRBD1,TRBJ1-5,CASSREGQGDQPQHF,TGTGCCAGCAGCCGAGAGGGACAGGGGGATCAGCCCCAGCATTTT
TRBV25-1,-,TRBD2,TRBJ2-3,CAATSGGSLGTQYF,TGTGCCGCGACTAGCGGGGGCAGTCTGGGTACGCAGTATTTT
TRBV10-3,-,-,TRBJ1-1,CAISGFGGANTEAFF,TGTGCCATCAGTGGATTCGGGGGCGCCAACACTGAAGCTTTCTTT
TRBV20-1,-,TRBD1,TRBJ1-2,CSALSRDSAAYGYTF,TGCAGTGCCCTAAGCCGGGACAGCGCCGCTTATGGCTACACCTTC
TRBV9,-,TRBD2,TRBJ2-7,CASSVFFQAGGYNEQYF,TGTGCCAGCAGCGTATTTTTTCAAGCGGGGGGCTACAATGAGCAGTACTTC
TRBV9,-,-,TRBJ2-2,CASSVGTSNTGELFF,TGTGCCAGCAGCGTGGGGACATCGAACACCGGGGAGCTGTTTTTT
TRBV10-3,-,TRBD2,TRBJ2-1,CAISPGTSGAYNEQFF,TGTGCCATCAGTCCCGGGACTAGCGGGGCCTACAATGAGCAGTTCTTC
TRBV20-1,few,-,TRBJ2-3,CSARDGASATDTQYF,TGCAGTGCTAGAGATGGGGCTAGCGCCACAGATACGCAGTATTTT
TRBV20-1,many,-,TRBJ1-2,CSAAAGNGYTF,TGCAGTGCCGCCGCGGGGAATGGCTACACCTTC
TRBV3-1,-,-,TRBJ2-2,CASSQVPGELFF,TGTGCCAGCAGCCAAGTCCCCGGGGAGCTGTTTTTT
TRBV20-1,-,-,TRBJ2-3,CRDRDDRTDTQYF,TGCAGGGACCGGGACGACCGCACAGATACGCAGTATTTT
TRBV7-9,-,TRBD2,TRBJ2-1,CASGSGTNHNEQFF,TGTGCCAGCGGATCCGGGACTAACCACAATGAGCAGTTCTTC
TRBV20-1,-,TRBD1,TRBJ2-7,CSAQHRGSYEQYF,TGCAGTGCGCAGCACAGGGGGTCCTACGAGCAGTACTTC
TRBV20-1,-,-,TRBJ2-1,CSASRDWQFF,TGCAGTGCTAGCAGAGATTGGCAGTTCTTC
TRBV9,once,-,TRBJ1-4,CASSVAGGEKLFF,TGTGCCAGCAGCGTAGCGGGTGGAGAAAAACTGTTTTTT
TRBV7-9,-,TRBD1,TRBJ2-5,CASSLAGQGPETQYF,TGTGCCAGCAGCTTAGCCGGACAGGGCCCAGAGACCCAGTACTTC
TRBV7-2,-,TRBD2,TRBJ2-5,CASSLVTGLAGKETQYF,TGTGCCAGCAGCTTAGTGACGGGGCTAGCGGGAAAAGAGACCCAGTACTTC
TRBV5-1,once,-,TRBJ2-4,CASSRDNSDIQYF,TGCGCCAGCAGCCGGGACAATTCGGACATTCAGTACTTC